These T cell receptor beta chains were read from a single sample in a study of PD-1 blockade in classical Hodgkin lymphoma. Libraries were prepared by immunoSEQ multiplex PCR; TCRdb keeps only in-frame clonotypes and omits some of them. The sample shows over 80,000 clones, more than 70% of them seen only once. This sample comprised peripheral blood mononuclear cells (PBMCs), obtained before the fourth cycle of nivolumab. The receptors here all came from a human donor with classical Hodgkin lymphoma. The CDR3 runs from the conserved cysteine through the conserved F or W. D genes are given only for firm matches. Clone size is not always given. Where it is, it says once, few, many or a class for expanded clones.

v_call	clone_size	d_call	j_call	cdr3_nt	cdr3_aa
TRBV6-1	NA	NA	TRBJ2-3	TGTGCCAGCAGTGAAGTCATCGGGCAGGGTCTCAGCACAGATACGCAGTATTTT	CASSEVIGQGLSTDTQYF
TRBV9	NA	TRBD1	TRBJ2-5	TGTGCCAGCAGCAAGTTACAGGGGATACAAGAGACCCAGTACTTC	CASSKLQGIQETQYF
TRBV20-1	NA	TRBD2	TRBJ2-7	TGCAATGTTGGGGGGGCCTACGAGCAGTACTTC	CNVGGAYEQYF
TRBV7-9	NA	NA	TRBJ2-1	TGTGCCAGCAGCTATAGGTCTTTCTCCTACAATGAGCAGTTCTTC	CASSYRSFSYNEQFF
TRBV28	NA	TRBD1	TRBJ2-5	TGTGCCAGCCGCTACAGGGGGCGAGGTGACCAAGAGACCCAGTACTTC	CASRYRGRGDQETQYF
TRBV7-9	NA	TRBD1	TRBJ2-3	TGTGCCAGCAGCCTCAGGGGACAGGGGGCGTTCGGTGCAGATACGCAGTATTTT	CASSLRGQGAFGADTQYF
TRBV25-1	NA	TRBD2	TRBJ2-1	TGTGCCAGCAGCCGGGGGGACGACAATGAGCAGTTCTTC	CASSRGDDNEQFF
TRBV27	NA	TRBD1	TRBJ1-3	TGTGCCAGCAGTCCAAGATTAAGGGGGCAGTATGGAAACACCATATATTTT	CASSPRLRGQYGNTIYF
TRBV2	NA	TRBD1	TRBJ2-7	TGTGCCAGCAGTGAGGATGGGACAGGCCCCTACGAGCAGTACTTC	CASSEDGTGPYEQYF
TRBV6-5	NA	NA	TRBJ1-5	TGTGCCAGCAGCCGGGGAAGGTTTAATCAGCCCCAGCATTTT	CASSRGRFNQPQHF
TRBV2	few	TRBD2	TRBJ2-1	TGTGCCAGCAGTAGTAGGCGGGGGACCGTGTACAATGAGCAGTTCTTC	CASSSRRGTVYNEQFF
TRBV29-1	NA	NA	TRBJ2-7	TGCAGCGTTGAAGTAGACGGGACCTCATACGAGCAGTACTTC	CSVEVDGTSYEQYF
TRBV5-8	few	NA	TRBJ2-3	TGTGCCAGCAGCTTATCGGGGTATCGCACAGATACGCAGTATTTT	CASSLSGYRTDTQYF
TRBV7-3	NA	TRBD2	TRBJ2-3	TGTGCCAGCAGCTTCCGGGGGGGCGGCACAGATACGCAGTATTTT	CASSFRGGGTDTQYF
TRBV29-1	NA	NA	TRBJ2-2	TGCAGCGTTTGCACGGGAATCCTCACCGGGGAGCTGTTTTTT	CSVCTGILTGELFF
TRBV19	NA	TRBD1	TRBJ1-5	TGTGCCAGTAGCACTGTGGGACAGTCTTGGCCCCAGCATTTT	CASSTVGQSWPQHF
TRBV14	NA	NA	TRBJ2-4	TGTGCCAGGGGACGGACGGAGGGTAGCAAAAACATTCAGTACTTC	CARGRTEGSKNIQYF
TRBV6-5	NA	NA	TRBJ1-6	TGTGCCAGCAAAGACCCGGGCGGTTCACCCCTCCACTTT	CASKDPGGSPLHF
TRBV6-6	few	NA	TRBJ1-5	TGTGCCAGCAGAACACAGGGTGCTCAGCCCCAGCATTTT	CASRTQGAQPQHF
TRBV10-3	NA	NA	TRBJ1-2	TGTGCCATCAGTGAGTCGGAAGGGTTCGGCTATGGCTACACCTTC	CAISESEGFGYGYTF
TRBV6-5	NA	TRBD2	TRBJ2-7	TGTGCCAGCAGTTACTCCTGGCGGGGGGGTCCCTACGAGCAGTACTTC	CASSYSWRGGPYEQYF
TRBV6-6	NA	NA	TRBJ1-5	TGTGCCAGCAGTTACTCGATGCTGAGCAATCAGCCCCAGCATTTT	CASSYSMLSNQPQHF
TRBV2	NA	NA	TRBJ1-2	TGTGCCAGCAGAATAGGAGGCGGGAACTATGGCTACACCTTC	CASRIGGGNYGYTF
TRBV2	once	TRBD1	TRBJ1-5	TGTGCCAGCACTCCGGACAGGTGGGATCAGCCCCAGCATTTT	CASTPDRWDQPQHF
TRBV2	NA	NA	TRBJ2-6	TGTGCCAGCAGTGAGGTCTCTGGGGCCAACGTCCTGACTTTC	CASSEVSGANVLTF
TRBV9	NA	NA	TRBJ1-2	TGTGCCAGCAGCTCTCACCCTAGGTCGGATGGCTACACCTTC	CASSSHPRSDGYTF
TRBV7-6	NA	TRBD1	TRBJ1-6	TGTGCCAGCAGTAATACCCTAGGACAGGGGTTGTCACCCCTCCACTTT	CASSNTLGQGLSPLHF
TRBV5-1	NA	TRBD2	TRBJ2-5	TGCGCCAGCAGCTTGGGGGGACTAGCGGGAGAGGAGACCCAGTACTTC	CASSLGGLAGEETQYF
TRBV6-5	NA	TRBD1	TRBJ1-2	TGTGCCAGCAGTTGGGACAGGGTTAACTATGGCTACACCTTC	CASSWDRVNYGYTF
TRBV27	NA	NA	TRBJ1-1	TGTGCCAGCAGCAAGGGAGGGAAAGAAGCTTTCTTT	CASSKGGKEAFF
TRBV27	few	NA	TRBJ2-2	TGTGCCAGCAGTTCACCAGGTAGCGGGAACACCGGGGAGCTGTTTTTT	CASSSPGSGNTGELFF
TRBV5-4	NA	TRBD1	TRBJ2-7	TGTGCCAGCAGCTGGGACAGGGGCCTATACGAGCAGTACTTC	CASSWDRGLYEQYF
TRBV2	once	NA	TRBJ2-7	TGTGCCACGGGACTCCTGAAGGTCGCCTACGAGCAGTACTTC	CATGLLKVAYEQYF
TRBV6-5	NA	TRBD2	TRBJ2-7	TGTGCCAGCAGTTACTCGAGGCTAGCGGGGTCCTACGAGCAGTACTTC	CASSYSRLAGSYEQYF
TRBV28	NA	NA	TRBJ1-1	TGTGCCAGCAGTTTAAGGGGGTGGGTTGAAGCTTTCTTT	CASSLRGWVEAFF
TRBV5-1	NA	NA	TRBJ2-7	TGCGCCAGCAGCTTGGCGGTCCTTTCGCAGGAATACTACGATGAGCAGTACTTC	CASSLAVLSQEYYDEQYF
TRBV10-3	NA	NA	TRBJ1-6	TGTGCCATCAGTGGTGGCCTTACGGGTTCACCCCTCCACTTT	CAISGGLTGSPLHF
TRBV10-2	NA	NA	TRBJ2-2	TGCGCCAGCAGTGCCCTGCGGGACACCGGGGAGCTGTTTTTT	CASSALRDTGELFF
TRBV29-1	NA	TRBD2	TRBJ2-7	TGCAGCGTAGGGCCCAGCGGGGGGGGTGAGCAGTACTTC	CSVGPSGGGEQYF
TRBV19	once	NA	TRBJ1-2	TGTGCCAGTAGTCCTACTTGGGCAGACATCTATGGCTACACCTTC	CASSPTWADIYGYTF
TRBV9	medium-sized	NA	TRBJ2-7	TGTGCCAGCGGACCAGGGGGGTACGAGCAGTACTTC	CASGPGGYEQYF
TRBV7-2	NA	NA	TRBJ2-5	TGTGCCAGCAGTATCTGGACCAACCAAGAGACCCAGTACTTC	CASSIWTNQETQYF
TRBV23-1	few	NA	TRBJ1-1	TGCGCCAGCATAGGGGGTATCAGAACTGAAGCTTTCTTT	CASIGGIRTEAFF
TRBV10-3	NA	TRBD1	TRBJ1-5	TGTGCCATCAGTGGAGGGCGACAGGGGAGGCACGGCAATCAGCCCCAGCATTTT	CAISGGRQGRHGNQPQHF
TRBV7-7	NA	TRBD1	TRBJ2-7	TGTGCTAGCAGCTCGGACAGGGGGAACGAGCAGTACTTC	CASSSDRGNEQYF
TRBV6-1	NA	NA	TRBJ1-1	TGTGCCAGCAGTAGAGGGCTAAACACTGAAGCTTTCTTT	CASSRGLNTEAFF
TRBV5-6	NA	NA	TRBJ1-6	TGTGCCAGCAGCTTGGACAGGTTTAATTCACCCCTCCACTTT	CASSLDRFNSPLHF
TRBV7-9	NA	TRBD1	TRBJ1-1	TGTGCCAGCAGCTTATTTGACAGGGTCGGGCCTGAAGCTTTCTTT	CASSLFDRVGPEAFF
TRBV4-2	NA	NA	TRBJ2-1	TGTGCCAGCAGCCAAGAGGGGCTAGGGGTCAATGAGCAGTTCTTC	CASSQEGLGVNEQFF